A single sample gave rise to the 8 T cell receptor beta chains below, sequenced in a study of blood T cell repertoires in COVID-19. Profiled with immunoSEQ multiplex PCR; TCRdb holds only in-frame clones, not every one. The sample has approximately 260,000 clones; approximately 90% are singletons. Sequencing used PBMCs or T cells enriched from blood (not recorded which). The receptors originated from a woman aged 40 to 55 with acute COVID-19.

The chain employs TRBV19 and TRBJ1-5; tentative D call: TRBD1 (6 bases). The CDR3 loop spans 17 amino acids. V lost 6 bases to trimming and J lost 4 bases, with 22 bases between them. Per germline, CDR1 LNHDA and CDR2 SQIVND (reference sequence). The CDR3 DNA sequence: TGTGCCAGTAGCCAAAGGAGGAGTGGGCAGGGGAATCAGCCCCAGCATTTT. This encodes CASSQRRSGQGNQPQHF.

The chain links TRBV19 to TRBJ1-4; TRBD1 agrees at 8 bases. The V and J ends lost 0 bases and 2 bases, in that order; junction bases with no gene match: 11. Germline V gene lookup returns CDR1 LNHDA and CDR2 SQIVND (reference sequence). There are 19 residues in the CDR3. The CDR3 bases are TGTGCCAGTAGTATAGATCATGTGACAGGGGTCGGGACTAATGAAAAACTGTTTTTT. Translating it yields CASSIDHVTGVGTNEKLFF. Filled out from reference TRBV19 and TRBJ1-4, the complete variable domain reads DGGITQSPKYLFRKEGQNVTLSCEQNLNHDAMYWYRQDPGQGLRLIYYSQIVNDFQKGDIAEGYSVSREKKESFPLTVTSAQKNPTAFYLCASSIDHVTGVGTNEKLFFGSGTQLSVL.

This chain joins TRBV30 and TRBJ1-1; D gene ambiguous. Germline V lookup: CDR1 GTSNPN, CDR2 SVGIG (reference sequence). The CDR3 is 12 residues long. Trimming took 4 bases from V and 5 from J, leaving 11 bases between them. CDR3: CAWIISLTEAFF. The CDR3 DNA reads as TGTGCCTGGATCATTTCCCTAACTGAAGCTTTCTTT.

Note on this clone: Other DNA sequences in the same sample also yield this CDR3. The J gene is TRBJ1-5, the V gene TRBV28; D gene ambiguous. The ends were cut back, 5 bases at V and 4 bases at J, with 3 bases in the middle. Looked up from germline, CDR1 is MDHEN and CDR2 is SYDVKM. The CDR3 loop spans 11 amino acids. CDR3 in DNA: TGTGCCAGCAGTCCGAATCAGCCCCAGCATTTT. Residues: CASSPNQPQHF.

The chain links TRBV7-6 to TRBJ2-3, with 9 bases that match TRBD2. The length of the CDR3 is 18 residues. Germline assignment: CDR1 SGHVS and CDR2 FNYEAQ. The ends lost 2 bases at V and 2 bases at J; junction bases unmatched: 11. CDR3 sequence (DNA): TGTGCCAGCAGCTTAAAGGGGGGAGCGGGAGGTATCACAGATACGCAGTATTTT. It yields the protein CASSLKGGAGGITDTQYF.

This sequence joins TRBV15 and TRBJ2-2; 9 positions match TRBD2. The CDR3 runs 18 residues. The J segment lost 7 bases and the V segment lost 1 base, leaving 13 bases of the junction unmatched. Germline V gene sequence: CDR1 LNHNV, CDR2 YYDKDF (reference sequence). CDR3 sequence reads: CATSRAGGLAGLGGELFF. In DNA, the CDR3 is TGTGCCACCAGCAGAGCTGGGGGACTAGCTGGGCTGGGCGGGGAGCTGTTTTTT.

The gene calls are TRBV3-1 (or the pseudogene TRBV3-2) and TRBJ1-2; TRBD1 agrees at 7 bases. Germline CDR1 LGHDT, CDR2 YNNKEL (reference sequence). The CDR3 length is 17 residues. J gave up 8 bases and V 0 bases, and 15 bases lay outside the gene matches. CDR3 sequence reads: CASSQELTGTVRGGYTF. CDR3 sequence (DNA): TGTGCCAGCAGCCAAGAACTCACCGGGACAGTCAGAGGAGGCTACACCTTC.

The V gene is TRBV5-1, the J gene TRBJ2-7; 10 bases match TRBD1. CDR3 size: 14 residues. Losses at the gene ends were 2 bases for V and 4 bases for J; bases not matched to a gene: 3. Germline V gene data show CDR1 as SGHRS and CDR2 as YFSETQ. In DNA, the CDR3 is TGCGCCAGCAGCTTAGGGGACAGGGGTTACGAGCAGTACTTC. It is translated as CASSLGDRGYEQYF. Using reference TRBV5-1 and TRBJ2-7 for the parts outside the CDR3, the full variable domain is KAGVTQTPRYLIKTRGQQVTLSCSPISGHRSVSWYQQTPGQGLQFLFEYFSETQRNKGNFPGRFSGRQFSNSRSEMNVSTLELGDSALYLCASSLGDRGYEQYFGPGTRLTVT.